This T cell receptor beta chain was observed in a study of blood T cell repertoires in COVID-19. Turning to the study itself: The United States, Italy and Spain provided the acute and convalescent COVID-19 samples.

Original processing notes: Scientists estimated how many nucleated cells there were by amplifying reference gene primers. TCRdb's copy holds only in-frame clones and misses some; the assay was immunoSEQ multiplex PCR. V and J calls and clone size follow that table, whereas D and trimming were derived from the DNA. The table includes 250,000 to 350,000 clones, approximately 88% detected once. The TCR originated in a woman aged 40 to 49 who had recovered from COVID-19. The sample consisted of peripheral blood.

The CDR3 region is CASSFTGTTGAHEQYF. CDR3 DNA: TGTGCCAGCAGCTTCACCGGGACAACAGGTGCTCACGAGCAGTACTTC. The rearrangement uses TRBV11-3 and TRBJ2-7; the D gene is possibly TRBD1 (6 bases). The germline V gene encodes CDR1 SGHNT and CDR2 YENEEA. V lost 3 bases and J lost 5, with 20 bases in between. The CDR3 runs 16 residues.